One sample yielded the 10 T cell receptor beta chains listed below, sequenced in a study of PD-1 blockade in classical Hodgkin lymphoma. Method: immunoSEQ multiplex PCR; TCRdb's copy keeps in-frame clones and lacks some. The data show 40,000 or so clones, approximately 80% seen once. There was relapse after autologous stem cell transplantation in every patient, and there was variation in brentuximab vedotin exposure. Specimen: peripheral blood mononuclear cells (PBMCs), collected at baseline. The receptors come from a human donor with classical Hodgkin lymphoma.

The chain couples TRBV4-2 to TRBJ1-2; D unresolved. Trimming removed 5 bases from V and 4 bases from J, with 17 bases in between. Germline lookup yields CDR1 LGHNA and CDR2 YNFKEQ. The length of the CDR3 is 15 residues. The CDR3 protein is CASSVTSETSYGYTF. CDR3 in DNA: TGTGCCAGCAGCGTGACATCGGAAACCAGCTATGGCTACACCTTC.

V usage is TRBV20-1 and J usage is TRBJ2-7, with D possibly being TRBD2 (6 bases). The CDR3 sequence is 11 residues long. Trimming cost V 3 bases and J 4 bases, with 7 bases left between them. The germline gives CDR1 DFQATT, CDR2 SNEGSKA (reference sequence). CDR3 nucleotides: TGCAGTGCTAGCGGGAGATACGAGCAGTACTTC. Amino acid sequence: CSASGRYEQYF.

The chain links TRBV2 to TRBJ2-2, with TRBD2 matching over 7 bases. Looked up from germline, CDR1 is SNHLY and CDR2 is FYNNEI. The CDR3 is 15 residues long. V lost 4 bases, J lost 6 bases, and 8 bases stayed unmatched. CDR3: CASSAGRLAPGELFF. For the CDR3, the DNA is TGTGCCAGCAGTGCGGGGAGACTAGCCCCCGGGGAGCTGTTTTTT.

The V and J genes are TRBV28 and TRBJ2-2; the D is unclear. Germline CDR1 MDHEN, CDR2 SYDVKM. V shed 5 bases and J shed 6 bases, with 13 bases lying between them. This CDR3 has 14 residues. The CDR3 loop reads CASSNLDPPGELFF. The DNA for the CDR3 is TGTGCCAGCAGTAACCTTGACCCACCCGGGGAGCTGTTTTTT.

This rearrangement joins TRBV4-1 to TRBJ2-2; tentative D call: TRBD2 (6 bases). The germline V gene encodes CDR1 MGHRA and CDR2 YSYEKL. Trimming pared 1 base from V and 0 bases from J, leaving 12 bases between. CDR3 length: 17 residues. For the CDR3, the DNA is TGCGCCAGCAGCCAAGGGGGTGGAGGGGCGAACACCGGGGAGCTGTTTTTT. Its protein is CASSQGGGGANTGELFF.

The rearrangement uses TRBV6-5 and TRBJ2-2; D remains ambiguous. V shed 4 bases and J shed 7 bases, with 7 bases lying between them. From germline, CDR1 is MNHEY and CDR2 SVGAGI. The CDR3 runs to 12 residues. CDR3 sequence reads: CASSSGSGELFF. The CDR3 bases are TGTGCCAGCAGTTCCGGCAGCGGGGAGCTGTTTTTT.

This clone was detected once. The V gene is TRBV15, the J gene TRBJ1-1; a possible D gene is TRBD1 (5 bases). Between the trimmed V and J ends, which lost 6 bases and 2 bases, there was a span of 10 bases. CDR1 LNHNV and CDR2 YYDKDF come from the germline V gene (reference sequence). The CDR3 contains 13 residues. The chain's CDR3 is CATRPGLNTEAFF. DNA for the CDR3: TGTGCCACCAGGCCGGGGCTTAACACTGAAGCTTTCTTT.

There are many counts of this clone. The gene calls are TRBV7-2 and TRBJ1-4; D not certain. This CDR3 has 14 residues. The germline V and J ends were trimmed by 1 base and 10 bases, with 13 bases remaining between them. Germline assignment: CDR1 SGHTA and CDR2 FQGNSA. The CDR3 region has the DNA TGTGCCAGCAGCTTAGGACTGCTCGCGGGAAAACTGTTTTTT. Protein sequence: CASSLGLLAGKLFF.

This sequence joins TRBV6-5 and TRBJ2-2; 11 nucleotides align to TRBD2. The junction had 7 bases not matched to a gene; V was cut back by 4 bases and J by 6 bases. This CDR3 comprises 16 residues. Germline loops: CDR1 MNHEY, CDR2 SVGAGI. CDR3 amino acids: CASSFRASGRSGELFF. The DNA of the CDR3 is TGTGCCAGCAGTTTTAGGGCTAGCGGGAGGTCCGGGGAGCTGTTTTTT.

The J gene is TRBJ1-4, the V gene TRBV29-1; possibly TRBD1 for D (5 bases). The V end lost 0 bases, the J end lost 6 bases, and 11 bases lay between the germline ends. Germline V lookup: CDR1 SQVTM, CDR2 ANQGSEA. The CDR3 spans 14 residues. CDR3 nucleotides: TGCAGCGTTGAAGACGGGGGAGGAGATGAAAAACTGTTTTTT. Residues: CSVEDGGGDEKLFF.